One and the same sample provided the 23 T cell receptor beta chains below, sequenced in a study of blood T cell repertoires in COVID-19. Here immunoSEQ multiplex PCR was the method, and the copy in TCRdb shows in-frame clones only, minus some. Of 55,000 to 85,000 clones detected, about four fifths appear once; the ten largest clones hold around 0.91%. Sequenced: peripheral blood. These receptors were collected from a woman between 70 and 85 years old with acute or convalescent COVID-19.

V and J are TRBV15 and TRBJ1-1; D remains ambiguous. The CDR3 has 16 residues. Germline V lookup: CDR1 LNHNV, CDR2 YYDKDF (reference sequence). Deletions cut 0 bases from V and 7 bases from J, with 18 bases between. The CDR3 DNA follows: TGTGCCACCAGCAGAGATAGGGTACAGCTAGCCCTTGAAGCTTTCTTT. Translated, it gives CATSRDRVQLALEAFF.

The chain carries TRBV4-1 and TRBJ1-5; unclear D gene. The V gene lost 2 bases and the J gene lost 7 bases, with 12 bases spanning the gap. CDR3 length: 14 amino acids. The germline V gene encodes CDR1 MGHRA and CDR2 YSYEKL. The CDR3 nucleotides are TGCGCCAGCAGCCAAAACTCAGGTCCACAGCCCCAGCATTTT. Translating gives CASSQNSGPQPQHF.

The genes are TRBV5-5 and TRBJ1-5; D call uncertain. This CDR3 comprises 14 residues. The germline V and J ends were trimmed by 3 bases and 0 bases, with 7 bases remaining between them. Germline loops: CDR1 SGHKS, CDR2 YYEKEE (reference sequence). This chain's CDR3 is CASSSSYSNQPQHF. In DNA, the CDR3 is TGTGCCAGCAGCTCTTCTTATAGCAATCAGCCCCAGCATTTT.

J is TRBJ1-3 and V is TRBV25-1, with 8 bases lining up with TRBD1. The V segment lost 3 bases and the J segment 1 base; nucleotides outside the gene matches: 8. This CDR3 has 17 residues. CDR1 is MGHDK, CDR2 SYGVNS, per germline. The CDR3 nucleotides read TGTGCCAGCAGTGATCCGGCCAGGGGGCTTTCTGGAAACACCATATATTTT. This gives the protein CASSDPARGLSGNTIYF.

CDR3 amino acids: CASSYGQGVYQPQHF. For the CDR3, the DNA is TGTGCCAGCAGTTATGGGCAGGGGGTATATCAGCCCCAGCATTTT. The J gene is TRBJ1-5, the V gene TRBV6-2 or TRBV6-3; 7 bases align to TRBD1. Germline V CDR1 and CDR2: MNHEY, SVGEGT. This CDR3 is built from 15 residues. V shed 3 bases, J shed 5 bases, and the junction held 7 bases outside the gene matches.

V is TRBV2 and J is TRBJ2-7, with 12 bases matching TRBD2. V trimming: 4 bases; J trimming: 7 bases; junction bases outside the gene matches: 11. CDR3 length equals 16 residues. Germline CDR1 reads SNHLY; CDR2 reads FYNNEI. CDR3 residues: CASSASSGRATGEQYF. CDR3 nucleotides: TGTGCCAGCAGTGCCTCTAGCGGGAGGGCCACTGGTGAGCAGTACTTC.

This sequence joins TRBV24-1 and TRBJ2-1; 7 bases map to TRBD1. Trimming cost V 3 bases and J 0 bases; bases outside gene matches: 10. CDR1 KGHDR and CDR2 SFDVKD come from the germline V gene. The CDR3 spans 18 residues. This chain's CDR3 is CATSDIGQEEGSYNEQFF. The CDR3 DNA reads as TGTGCCACCAGTGATATCGGACAGGAAGAAGGCTCCTACAATGAGCAGTTCTTC.

Written as DNA, the CDR3 is TGTGCCAGCAGTCAATACCCGACAGGGGAAGGTCAGCCCCAGCATTTT. It specifies CASSQYPTGEGQPQHF. V and J are TRBV28 and TRBJ1-5; TRBD1 agrees at 8 bases. With 5 bases clipped from V and 6 bases from J, the junction kept 12 bases outside the gene matches. Germline V gene sequence: CDR1 MDHEN, CDR2 SYDVKM. The CDR3 sequence is 16 residues long.

This chain links TRBV27 with TRBJ1-5, with TRBD1 matching 7 bases. Germline V gene data show CDR1 as MNHEY and CDR2 as SMNVEV (reference sequence). Losses at the gene ends were 6 bases for V and 9 bases for J; bases not matched to a gene: 11. The CDR3 extends over 14 amino acids. The CDR3 sequence: CASSSLQGLGPQHF. In DNA form, the CDR3 reads TGTGCCAGCAGCTCCCTACAGGGGCTCGGGCCCCAGCATTTT.

The count of this clone is one. The chain couples TRBV2 to TRBJ2-7; D not resolved. Between the trimmed V and J ends, which lost 7 bases and 7 bases, there was a span of 20 bases. Germline V gene data show CDR1 as SNHLY and CDR2 as FYNNEI. The CDR3 runs to 14 residues. In nucleotides, the CDR3 is TGTGCCAGCACCAAACTGGTCCTAGTATGGGAGCAGTACTTC. Protein: CASTKLVLVWEQYF.

This chain joins TRBV5-1 and TRBJ1-1, with D unclear. Germline values: CDR1 SGHRS, CDR2 YFSETQ. V was trimmed by 4 bases and J by 3 bases, leaving 19 bases between them. This CDR3 contains 16 residues. The CDR3 region has the DNA TGCGCCAGCAGCCCCGGGAGGGTTCCTAAGGACACTGAAGCTTTCTTT. Its protein is CASSPGRVPKDTEAFF.

This clone was counted a single time. This chain uses TRBV7-9 with TRBJ2-7; 9 bases line up with TRBD2. Trimming took 1 base from V and 6 from J; bases not matched to a gene: 13. The CDR3 runs to 17 residues. Germline V gene lookup returns CDR1 SEHNR and CDR2 FQNEAQ (reference sequence). The CDR3 is CASSLVPDSRREGEQYF. In DNA form, the CDR3 reads TGTGCCAGCAGCTTAGTTCCCGACTCTCGGCGGGAGGGCGAGCAGTACTTC.

This clone was recorded once. This chain connects TRBV10-3 to TRBJ2-5, with D possibly matching TRBD1 (6 bases). The CDR3 spans 13 residues. Trimming removed 4 bases from V and 3 bases from J, with 9 bases in between. Germline V gene lookup returns CDR1 ENHRY and CDR2 SYGVKD. CDR3 loop: CAISGGQEETQYF. As DNA, the CDR3 is TGTGCCATCAGTGGGGGACAAGAAGAGACCCAGTACTTC.

The chain joins TRBV10-3 to TRBJ2-1; TRBD1 aligns across 7 bases. The CDR3 is 15 residues long. V shed 8 bases, J shed 0 bases, and the junction held 7 bases outside the gene matches. The germline CDR1 and CDR2 sequences are ENHRY and SYGVKD. CDR3 amino acids: CAIWDSRSSYNEQFF. In DNA, the CDR3 is TGTGCCATCTGGGACAGTAGAAGCTCCTACAATGAGCAGTTCTTC.

This rearrangement joins TRBV6-5 to TRBJ1-5, with 7 nucleotides matching TRBD1. The trim removed 2 bases at V and 2 bases at J, leaving 6 bases unmatched. The CDR3 length is 16 residues. Germline assignment: CDR1 MNHEY and CDR2 SVGAGI. CDR3 sequence reads: CASSYAPTGGNQPQHF. The CDR3 nucleotides read TGTGCCAGCAGTTACGCCCCTACAGGGGGCAATCAGCCCCAGCATTTT.

The table lists this clone with a few counts. The chain couples TRBV6-6 to TRBJ1-1, with a possible D match to TRBD1 (5 bases). CDR3 length: 14 amino acids. From germline, CDR1 is MNHNY and CDR2 SVGAGI (reference sequence). The V and J ends lost 0 bases and 5 bases respectively, with 10 bases between them. The CDR3 loop reads CASSYSVGVTEAFF. DNA of the CDR3: TGTGCCAGCAGTTACTCTGTAGGGGTAACTGAAGCTTTCTTT.

This chain uses TRBV29-1 with TRBJ2-7; the match to TRBD2 covers 9 bases. Trimming cost V 6 bases and J 2 bases; bases outside gene matches: 8. The CDR3 has 14 residues. The germline V gene has CDR1 SQVTM and CDR2 ANQGSEA. The CDR3 is CSVLLGTSTYEQYF. DNA of the CDR3: TGCAGCGTCTTACTCGGGACTAGCACCTACGAGCAGTACTTC.

The chain employs TRBV11-3 and TRBJ1-1; D gene ambiguous. Between the trimmed V and J ends, which lost 1 base and 11 bases, there was a span of 8 bases. This CDR3 region has 11 residues. CDR1 is SGHNT, CDR2 YENEEA, per germline. DNA of the CDR3: TGTGCCAGCAGCTTAGCCGGGGAGGCTTTCTTT. It codes for CASSLAGEAFF.

This chain joins TRBV3-1 (or the pseudogene TRBV3-2) and TRBJ1-4; D is possibly TRBD1 (6 bases). Germline V gene sequence: CDR1 LGHDT, CDR2 YNNKEL (reference sequence). CDR3 length: 15 amino acids. Trimming left V 6 bases short and J 0 bases short, with 11 bases between. CDR3 amino acids: CASSQGYATNEKLFF. The CDR3 DNA reads as TGTGCCAGCAGTCAGGGGTATGCAACTAATGAAAAACTGTTTTTT.

The DNA of the CDR3 is TGTGCCAGCAGAGGGACAGGGGGCAGCACAGATGGCTACACCTTC. This gives the protein CASRGTGGSTDGYTF. The chain joins TRBV6-5 to TRBJ1-2; 12 bases are a match to TRBD1. The CDR3 has 15 residues. Germline lookup yields CDR1 MNHEY and CDR2 SVGAGI. After removal of 6 bases from V and 6 bases from J, the junction contained 8 bases not matched to a gene.

The chain joins TRBV6-1 to TRBJ1-1; D gene uncertain. V was trimmed by 3 bases and J by 1 base, leaving 9 bases between them. Per germline, CDR1 MNHNS and CDR2 SASEGT. The CDR3 consists of 14 residues. CDR3 region: CASSEIGKNTEAFF. The CDR3 bases are TGTGCCAGCAGTGAGATCGGGAAGAACACTGAAGCTTTCTTT.

V usage is TRBV19 and J usage is TRBJ1-4, with D maybe TRBD1 (6 bases). Germline V gene data show CDR1 as LNHDA and CDR2 as SQIVND (reference sequence). The CDR3 contains 16 residues. With 5 bases removed from V and 7 bases from J, the gap between germline ends came to 20 bases. The CDR3 DNA reads TGTGCCAGTAGTCGACGCGGGGGGCAACTCGGTGAAAAACTGTTTTTT. Protein product: CASSRRGGQLGEKLFF.

This chain uses TRBV27 with TRBJ2-3; 8 positions match TRBD2. CDR1 is MNHEY and CDR2 is SMNVEV in the germline V gene (reference sequence). The trim removed 3 bases at V and 8 bases at J, leaving 7 bases unmatched. The CDR3 spans 14 residues. CDR3 in DNA: TGTGCCAGCAGTTTCGTGCTAGCGGGTAGTACGCAGTATTTT. Its translation is CASSFVLAGSTQYF.